The entry below gives a single TCR beta chain sequence along with its context. The data were obtained in a study of blood T cell repertoires in COVID-19. The wider study: Acute and convalescent COVID-19 specimens originated in the United States, Italy and Spain. From T cells, B-cell-depleted T cells, or PBMCs came the material, which was cDNA or gDNA.

Methods used by the authors: The assay estimated nucleated cells by amplifying reference gene primers. TCRdb's copy holds only in-frame clones and misses some; the assay was immunoSEQ multiplex PCR. Clone size and the V and J calls come from that table; the DNA yielded D and trimming. Of about 170,000 clones listed, roughly 86% are singletons. The CDR3 totals 15 residues. With 6 bases clipped from V and 1 base from J, the junction kept 5 bases outside the gene matches. The V gene's germline CDR1 is SGHNT and CDR2 YYREEE (reference sequence). The sequenced sample consisted of peripheral blood. The clonotype comes from a woman at least 80 years old in a cohort sampled during active or convalescent COVID-19. The chain uses TRBV5-4 and TRBJ2-3; 10 bases line up with TRBD2. CDR3 coding DNA: TGTGCCAGCACCCGGACTAGCGGAGGCACAGATACGCAGTATTTT. Amino acid sequence: CASTRTSGGTDTQYF.